The 21 T cell receptor beta chains below all came from one sample that was sequenced in a study of T cells in Graves' hyperthyroidism and ophthalmopathy. TCR beta CDR3 region amplification was performed from RNA transcripts. A first-round RT-PCR of the TCR CDR3 used the HTBI primer set. Via MiXCR, TCRdb re-called the multiplex PCR reads, giving one row per CDR3 protein. Seen here are about 300,000 distinct CDR3 sequences, about 19% observed once, and the top ten hold approximately 35%. Sequenced material: blood. The receptors were sampled from a man between 45 and 60 years old with Graves' ophthalmopathy.

This clonotype has just a few counts. The chain employs TRBV5-1 and TRBJ2-2; possibly TRBD1 or TRBD2 for D (5 bases each). Germline V gene data show CDR1 as SGHRS and CDR2 as YFSETQ. Trimming cost V 3 bases and J 1 base, with 16 bases left between them. The CDR3 is made up of 17 amino acids. For the CDR3, the DNA is TGCGCCAGCAGCTCCCCCCGGGGCCCGTTGAACACCGGGGAGCTGTTTTTT. Translated: CASSSPRGPLNTGELFF.

The gene calls are TRBV19 and TRBJ2-5; 7 bases line up with TRBD1. This CDR3 has 17 residues. V trimming: 3 bases; J trimming: 1 base; junction bases outside the gene matches: 11. Germline CDR1 and CDR2: LNHDA and SQIVND (reference sequence). DNA for the CDR3: TGTGCCAGTAGTATTTTAGGATCCTGGGACAGCCAAGAGACCCAGTACTTC. Amino acids: CASSILGSWDSQETQYF.

The V gene is TRBV20-1, the J gene TRBJ2-1; either TRBD1 or TRBD2 may supply D (5 bases each). Deletions cut 1 base from V and 5 bases from J, with 15 bases between. CDR1 is DFQATT and CDR2 is SNEGSKA in the germline V gene (reference sequence). The CDR3 runs 15 residues. The CDR3 sequence is CSARAGASGHNEQFF. The CDR3 nucleotides read TGCAGTGCTAGAGCCGGGGCCTCTGGGCACAATGAGCAGTTCTTC.

This clonotype was seen repeatedly, ten times or more. The genes are TRBV11-2 and TRBJ2-5; 10 bases fit TRBD2. Germline V CDR1 and CDR2: SGHAT, FQNNGV. V dropped 3 bases and J dropped 5; count of bases not matched to a gene: 0. The CDR3 extends over 13 amino acids. The CDR3 here is CASSFSGRETQYF. The CDR3 DNA sequence: TGTGCCAGCAGCTTTAGCGGGAGGGAGACCCAGTACTTC.

This clonotype was observed a handful of times. The rearrangement joins TRBV20-1 to TRBJ1-1; D not certain. In germline, CDR1 is DFQATT, CDR2 SNEGSKA (reference sequence). The CDR3 length is 13 residues. Deletions cut 3 bases from V and 0 bases from J, with 8 bases between. The CDR3 spells CSARSHMNTEAFF. In DNA form, the CDR3 reads TGCAGTGCTAGGTCCCACATGAACACTGAAGCTTTCTTT.

This clonotype was seen repeatedly, ten times or more. The junction shows a germline mismatch at one end, possibly a read error. The rearrangement uses TRBV7-7 and TRBJ2-1, with 13 bases lining up with TRBD2. CDR3 length: 15 residues. CDR1 is SSHAT, CDR2 FNYEAQ, per germline (reference sequence). DNA for the CDR3: TGTGCTAGCAGCTTGGGACTAGCGGGAAACAATGAGCAGTTCTTC. It codes for CASSLGLAGNNEQFF.

This clonotype was observed a few times. This chain connects TRBV7-9 to TRBJ2-1, with D perhaps TRBD2 (7 bases). CDR1 is SEHNR and CDR2 is FQNEAQ in the germline V gene (reference sequence). CDR3 length equals 15 residues. V lost 1 base and J lost 4, with 11 bases in between. CDR3 nucleotide sequence: TGTGCCAGCAGCTTAGTTGGGGGGGCGTACAATGAGCAGTTCTTC. This codes for CASSLVGGAYNEQFF.

This clonotype was recorded at least ten times. This chain joins TRBV28 and TRBJ2-7; TRBD2 matches at 10 bases. J lost 5 bases, V lost 8 bases, and 9 bases had no gene match. This CDR3 has 14 amino acids. Germline-derived CDR1 and CDR2 are MDHEN and SYDVKM. CDR3 in amino acids: CASHKAGGPHEQYF. CDR3 nucleotides: TGTGCCAGCCACAAAGCGGGAGGGCCCCACGAGCAGTACTTC.

The table lists this clonotype with many counts. The chain combines TRBV28 with TRBJ1-5, with unresolved D. Looked up from germline, CDR1 is MDHEN and CDR2 is SYDVKM. The CDR3 length is 13 residues. The CDR3 region has the DNA TGTGGGTCCCTCGGTATGAGCAATCAGCCCCAGCATTTT. It specifies CGSLGMSNQPQHF. The entire variable domain, with the rest obtained from reference TRBV28 and TRBJ1-5, is as follows: DVKVTQSSRYLVKRTGEKVFLECVQDMDHENMFWYRQDPGLGLRLIYFSYDVKMKEKGDIPEGYSVSREKKERFSLILESASTNQTSMYLCGSLGMSNQPQHFGDGTRLSIL.

This clonotype was recorded many times. The chain joins TRBV28 to TRBJ2-1; the D gene could be TRBD1 or TRBD2 (7 bases each). Germline loops: CDR1 MDHEN, CDR2 SYDVKM. This CDR3 contains 14 residues. Deletions cut 8 bases from V and 6 bases from J, with 17 bases between. The chain's CDR3 is CASARTGGGNEQFF. The CDR3, as DNA: TGTGCCAGCGCCCGGACAGGCGGGGGCAATGAGCAGTTCTTC. Full variable domain (outside the CDR3, taken from reference TRBV28 and TRBJ2-1): DVKVTQSSRYLVKRTGEKVFLECVQDMDHENMFWYRQDPGLGLRLIYFSYDVKMKEKGDIPEGYSVSREKKERFSLILESASTNQTSMYLCASARTGGGNEQFFGPGTRLTVL.

Points on this clonotype: With a much larger clone just one base away, this may be a read error. The DNA of the CDR3 is TGTGTCAGCAGTAGCCGACTTGGGCCCGGGCAGTTCTTC. This encodes CVSSSRLGPGQFF. The gene calls are TRBV2 and TRBJ2-1; D ambiguous. Germline CDR1 reads SNHLY; CDR2 reads FYNNEI. The CDR3 runs to 13 residues.

This clonotype appeared a few times. The J gene is TRBJ1-1, the V gene TRBV28; no reliable D call. V shed 2 bases and J shed 0 bases, with 7 bases lying between them. This CDR3 has 14 amino acids. Germline V gives CDR1 MDHEN, CDR2 SYDVKM. The CDR3 DNA reads TGTGCCAGCAGTTTAACGAGGATGAACACTGAAGCTTTCTTT. Protein product: CASSLTRMNTEAFF.

The sample holds many counts of this clonotype. J is TRBJ1-2 and V is TRBV5-1; the match to TRBD1 covers 9 bases. Germline trimming cut 6 bases from V and 4 bases from J; bases unmatched to any gene: 4. The CDR3 runs 13 residues. Germline V gene sequence: CDR1 SGHRS, CDR2 YFSETQ. The CDR3 DNA reads as TGCGCCAGCAACGGACAGGGGAGCTATGGCTACACCTTC. Translation gives CASNGQGSYGYTF.

This clonotype has just a few counts. CDR3 in DNA: TGCAGTGCCAAACACGGGACGGTTGAAGCTTTCTTT. Protein sequence: CSAKHGTVEAFF. The chain joins TRBV20-1 to TRBJ1-1, with D possibly TRBD1 on 5 matching bases. The V and J ends lost 6 bases and 7 bases respectively, with 15 bases between them. The CDR3 is made up of 12 amino acids. The germline gives CDR1 DFQATT, CDR2 SNEGSKA (reference sequence).

The chain combines TRBV5-1 with TRBJ2-2; D uncertain. V lost 6 bases to trimming and J lost 7 bases, with 10 bases between them. The CDR3 contains 12 residues. CDR1 is SGHRS, CDR2 YFSETQ, per germline. CDR3 sequence reads: CASTYIYGELFF. In DNA form, the CDR3 reads TGCGCCAGCACCTATATCTACGGGGAGCTGTTTTTT.

There are a few counts of this clonotype. The chain carries TRBV4-1 and TRBJ1-5; no definite D call. V lost 1 base to trimming and J lost 6 bases, with 7 bases between them. CDR1 and CDR2 from the germline V gene are MGHRA and YSYEKL. This CDR3 spans 13 amino acids. CDR3 coding DNA: TGCGCCAGCAGCCAAGGACAAAGTCAGCCCCAGCATTTT. Translated, it gives CASSQGQSQPQHF.

Concerning this clonotype itself: A read error is possible here, since a much larger clone lies one base away. The chain employs TRBV20-1 and TRBJ2-7, with D perhaps matching TRBD1 or TRBD2 (5 bases each). This CDR3 has 12 residues. Per the germline V gene, CDR1 is DFQATT and CDR2 is SNEGSKA (reference sequence). The CDR3 sequence is CGARRGADEQYF. The CDR3 DNA is TGCGGTGCTAGAAGAGGGGCGGACGAGCAGTACTTC.

This clonotype was counted many times. The J gene is TRBJ1-5, the V gene TRBV6-1; no firm D call. The germline V gene encodes CDR1 MNHNS and CDR2 SASEGT. The CDR3 loop spans 14 amino acids. Between the trimmed V and J ends, which lost 6 bases and 3 bases, there was a span of 12 bases. The CDR3, as DNA: TGTGCCAGCAGCCTGGGCCTCACCAATCAGCCCCAGCATTTT. Encoded protein: CASSLGLTNQPQHF.

The gene calls are TRBV13 and TRBJ1-3; TRBD1 is a possible D gene (5 bases). V was clipped by 7 bases and J by 3 bases, with 16 bases between them. The CDR3 runs 15 residues. Germline CDR1 PRHDT, CDR2 FYEKMQ (reference sequence). Here the CDR3 reads CASTLRGFGGNTIYF. CDR3 bases: TGTGCCAGCACCCTAAGGGGTTTTGGTGGAAACACCATATATTTT.

V is TRBV29-1 and J is TRBJ1-1, with D unresolved. V was trimmed by 3 bases and J by 5 bases, leaving 7 bases between them. Germline V gene lookup returns CDR1 SQVTM and CDR2 ANQGSEA. This CDR3 is built from 11 residues. The CDR3 here is CSVDRGTEAFF. In nucleotides, the CDR3 is TGCAGCGTTGATAGAGGGACTGAAGCTTTCTTT.

The V call is TRBV10-1, the J call TRBJ2-4; 13 nucleotides match TRBD2. The CDR3 extends over 15 amino acids. The trim removed 10 bases at V and 9 bases at J, leaving 12 bases unmatched. The V gene's germline CDR1 is WNHNN and CDR2 SYGVQD (reference sequence). The chain's CDR3 is CATSIGLAGVSIQYF. The CDR3 DNA follows: TGCGCCACCTCAATTGGACTAGCGGGAGTAAGCATTCAGTACTTC.